Listed below are T cell receptor beta chains from one sample, sequenced in a study of T-cell reconstitution after alpha-beta-depleted transplantation in children. Each CDR3 protein is one row after TCRdb ran MiXCR on the PCR reads. Among about 290,000 distinct CDR3 sequences listed, about 7.3% were seen once. The sequencing used peripheral blood, collected 360 days after TCRalphabeta/CD19-depleted stem cell transplant. The receptors here all came from a female patient under 10 years old who had a stem cell transplant for Fanconi anemia, so the T cells may come from the graft donor. Both conserved end residues are part of each CDR3. A D gene is named only where the DNA matches it firmly. Only some rows state a clone size, as once, few, many or a class for expanded clones.

CDR3 DNA | CDR3 protein | V gene | clone size | D gene | J gene
TGTGCCAGCAGCAAGGGACATCGGGAGACCCAGTACTTC | CASSKGHRETQYF | TRBV21-1 | many | . | TRBJ2-5
TGTGCCAGCAGCGCCGACCCGGGACGGCAAGAGACCCAGTACTTC | CASSADPGRQETQYF | TRBV12-3/TRBV12-4 | many | . | TRBJ2-5
TGTGCCAGCAGCCAAGATCCCGGCTACGAGCAGTACTTC | CASSQDPGYEQYF | TRBV3-1 | many | . | TRBJ2-7
TGCGCCAGCAGCTTGGGAGACAGGGGACCTGAAGCTTTCTTT | CASSLGDRGPEAFF | TRBV5-1 | many | TRBD1 | TRBJ1-1
TGTGCCAGCAGCTTTGGTAAGGAAGCTTTCTTT | CASSFGKEAFF | TRBV7-9 | few | . | TRBJ1-1
TGTGCCAGCAGGTCCCCTGGCAGCAGTTACTTC | CASRSPGSSYF | TRBV6-2/TRBV6-3 | . | . | TRBJ2-4
TGTGCCAGCAGCTTGGGGGGGTTTTTGAACACTGAAGCTTTCTTT | CASSLGGFLNTEAFF | TRBV5-6 | . | . | TRBJ1-1
TGTGCCAGCAGCCAAGCGGGTACAGGGACTAGGAGAGCTAGCACAGATACGCAGTATTTT | CASSQAGTGTRRASTDTQYF | TRBV4-2 | many | TRBD2 | TRBJ2-3
TGTGCCAGCAGTCAAAAACGGGCAGCAAACTCCTACGAGCAGTACTTC | CASSQKRAANSYEQYF | TRBV7-8 | . | . | TRBJ2-7
TGTGCCAGCAGTTATACGGGGGACTATGGCTACACCTTC | CASSYTGDYGYTF | TRBV6-5 | many | . | TRBJ1-2
TGTGCCAGCAGCCAAGATCTGCCGCGGGGCCTACAAGAGACCCAGTACTTC | CASSQDLPRGLQETQYF | TRBV4-2 | few | . | TRBJ2-5
TGCAGTGCTACTACCAGGACTAGCGGGAGGCCCGAGCAGTACTTC | CSATTRTSGRPEQYF | TRBV20-1 | . | TRBD2 | TRBJ2-7
TGCAGTGCTAGAGATCCGAATGGGGCGCCCAGCTCCTACGAGCAGTACTTC | CSARDPNGAPSSYEQYF | TRBV20-1 | few | . | TRBJ2-7
TGTGCCAGCAGCCAAGACATTATGACAGGGGTGAACACTGAAGCTTTCTTT | CASSQDIMTGVNTEAFF | TRBV3-1 | few | TRBD1 | TRBJ1-1
TGTGCCAGCAGAGAGCGAAACACAGATACGCAGTATTTT | CASRERNTDTQYF | TRBV28 | . | . | TRBJ2-3
TGTGCCAGCAGCTCAAGCGGGGTTACCTACAATGAGCAGTTCTTC | CASSSSGVTYNEQFF | TRBV9 | . | TRBD2 | TRBJ2-1
TGTGCCAGCAGCTCTTCTGTGGGGGGCTATAGCACAGATACGCAGTATTTT | CASSSSVGGYSTDTQYF | TRBV7-3 | . | . | TRBJ2-3
TGTGCCATGGGCCCCGGGGGGGTGCCGCCCCAGCATTTT | CAMGPGGVPPQHF | TRBV28 | . | . | TRBJ1-5
TGTGCCAGCACCCCACCAGGGGCAGAGACCCAGTACTTC | CASTPPGAETQYF | TRBV6-6 | . | . | TRBJ2-5
TGTGCCAGCAGCCCACATTCCCGCTCTGGAAACACCATATATTTT | CASSPHSRSGNTIYF | TRBV11-2 | . | . | TRBJ1-3
TGTGCCAGCAGCTTAGACCGGACAGGGGGAGGGTCCTACGAGCAGTACTTC | CASSLDRTGGGSYEQYF | TRBV11-2 | . | TRBD1 | TRBJ2-7
TGTGCCAGCAGGGATCTGACGGAAGAGAGGACCAATCAGCCCCAGCATTTT | CASRDLTEERTNQPQHF | TRBV6-2/TRBV6-3 | . | . | TRBJ1-5
TGTGCCAGCAGCCCACTCGGGACTAGCGGGGACACAGATACGCAGTATTTT | CASSPLGTSGDTDTQYF | TRBV4-2 | few | TRBD2 | TRBJ2-3
TGTGCCAGCAGCGTAGGTCTAGCGGGAGGATGGGAAGAGACCCAGTACTTC | CASSVGLAGGWEETQYF | TRBV9 | . | TRBD2 | TRBJ2-5
TGCGCCAGCAGCCGGGACGGATACAATGAGCAGTTCTTC | CASSRDGYNEQFF | TRBV4-3 | many | . | TRBJ2-1
TGCAGCGTTTTGACAAACACTGAAGCTTTCTTT | CSVLTNTEAFF | TRBV29-1 | many | . | TRBJ1-1
TGTGCCAGCAGTCCCGGGGGGTTTAGCAATCAGCCCCAGCATTTT | CASSPGGFSNQPQHF | TRBV27 | few | . | TRBJ1-5
TGTGCCAGCAGCTTACTCGGGGGGGACAACAATGAGCAGTTCTTC | CASSLLGGDNNEQFF | TRBV7-6 | few | TRBD2 | TRBJ2-1
TGCGCCAGCAGCCTTGGACTAGCGGATTACAATGAGCAGTTCTTC | CASSLGLADYNEQFF | TRBV5-1 | many | TRBD2 | TRBJ2-1
TGTGCCAGCAGCTCTTGGACAATCCACAATGAGCAGTTCTTC | CASSSWTIHNEQFF | TRBV7-2 | many | . | TRBJ2-1
TGTGCCAGCAGGGATCGACTAGCGGGGTTTTACAATGAGCAGTTCTTC | CASRDRLAGFYNEQFF | TRBV9 | . | TRBD2 | TRBJ2-1
TGCGCCAGCAGCCTTAGCCTCCTTCAAGATTCACCCCTCCACTTT | CASSLSLLQDSPLHF | TRBV5-1 | many | . | TRBJ1-6
TGTGCCAGCGGCCTGGGGGACAGTCGGGAGCAGTTCTTC | CASGLGDSREQFF | TRBV5-6 | . | TRBD1 | TRBJ2-1
TGTGCCAGCAGTTACGGGGCAGGGGGCACGGGGCAGCCCCAGCATTTT | CASSYGAGGTGQPQHF | TRBV6-5 | . | TRBD1 | TRBJ1-5
TGTGCCAGCAGTAAAGGACAGGCCCGGTATAGCAATCAGCCCCAGCATTTT | CASSKGQARYSNQPQHF | TRBV6-2/TRBV6-3 | . | TRBD1 | TRBJ1-5
TGTGCCAGCAGTTGGCGGGGCTACTCCTACAATGAGCAGTTCTTC | CASSWRGYSYNEQFF | TRBV6-2/TRBV6-3 | many | . | TRBJ2-1
TGCAGTGCTAGAGAAGGGGCGGTGAACACCGGGGAGCTGTTTTTT | CSAREGAVNTGELFF | TRBV20-1 | . | . | TRBJ2-2
TGCGCCAGCAGCTTGTTGGCGGGAGAAGGGGCGCAGTATTTT | CASSLLAGEGAQYF | TRBV5-1 | many | TRBD2 | TRBJ2-3
TGTGCCTGGGGGGACAGGGGAGAGGGCACTGAAGCTTTCTTT | CAWGDRGEGTEAFF | TRBV30 | many | TRBD1 | TRBJ1-1
TGTGCCAGTAGACTCCGAAAAGACAGGACAGATACGCAGTATTTT | CASRLRKDRTDTQYF | TRBV19 | . | . | TRBJ2-3
TGTGCCAGCAGTGGGATGGCCTCACGAGCTTTCTTT | CASSGMASRAFF | TRBV25-1 | many | . | TRBJ1-1
TGCAGTGCTAGAGACTATAGCTCCTACAATGAGCAGTTCTTC | CSARDYSSYNEQFF | TRBV20-1 | many | . | TRBJ2-1
TGTGCCAGCAGTCGGGACTATGGTACGCAGTATTTT | CASSRDYGTQYF | TRBV7-2 | . | TRBD2 | TRBJ2-3
TGTGCCAGCAGTTTAGTCTTTCTGGCGGGAGGTCGTAGGGATACGCAGTATTTT | CASSLVFLAGGRRDTQYF | TRBV28 | . | TRBD2 | TRBJ2-3
TGTGCCAGCAGCCAAGATTTATTATATGGCTACACCTTC | CASSQDLLYGYTF | TRBV4-2 | . | . | TRBJ1-2
TGCAGTGCTAGTCGGGCCGGGGGCTTCACAGATACGCAGTATTTT | CSASRAGGFTDTQYF | TRBV20-1 | . | . | TRBJ2-3
TGTGCCAGCAGCTTAGCGGGGGTAAACTACGAGCAGTACTTC | CASSLAGVNYEQYF | TRBV7-8 | many | . | TRBJ2-7
TGTGCCAGCATTGCGGGATTCTCCTACGAGCAGTACTTC | CASIAGFSYEQYF | TRBV2 | . | . | TRBJ2-7
TGCAGTGCGCTTTTGGGTAGCGAGCAGTACTTC | CSALLGSEQYF | TRBV20-1 | many | . | TRBJ2-7
TGTGCCAGCAGCGGGAAAGTCAGGGTAGGGGCAGATGAGCAGTTCTTC | CASSGKVRVGADEQFF | TRBV9 | many | . | TRBJ2-1
TGCAGCGTTGAAGGGGAACAGCACAATGAGCAGTTCTTC | CSVEGEQHNEQFF | TRBV29-1 | many | . | TRBJ2-1
TGTGCCAGCAGCTTAGGCCGTCTAGCGTCGGTCTACGAGCAGTACTTC | CASSLGRLASVYEQYF | TRBV7-2 | many | . | TRBJ2-7
TGTGCCAGCAGCGTAGATTTCGAGCCCACTGGGGCAGATACGCAGTATTTT | CASSVDFEPTGADTQYF | TRBV9 | many | . | TRBJ2-3
TGTGCCAGCAGCACCCGGTGGGGGATTCAGTACTTC | CASSTRWGIQYF | TRBV7-2 | few | . | TRBJ2-4
TGTGCCAGCAGACTTAGCGGGAGGGGCAATGAGCAGTTCTTC | CASRLSGRGNEQFF | TRBV6-1 | . | TRBD2 | TRBJ2-1
TGTGCCAGCAGTTCCATTGGACAGGGAATGGGAAACACCATATATTTT | CASSSIGQGMGNTIYF | TRBV7-8 | many | TRBD1 | TRBJ1-3
TGTGCCAGCAGACCTCTAGCGGGAGGTGGCAATGAGCAGTTCTTC | CASRPLAGGGNEQFF | TRBV6-2/TRBV6-3 | many | TRBD2 | TRBJ2-1
TGTGCCAGCACCCAACTAGCGGGGGGGCACAATGAGCAGTTCTTC | CASTQLAGGHNEQFF | TRBV9 | . | TRBD2 | TRBJ2-1